This is a list of T cell receptor beta chains from one sample in a study of T cells after yellow fever vaccination. TCRdb recomputed calls from the 5' RACE reads with MiXCR, one row per CDR3 protein. The sample records 12,000 or so distinct CDR3 sequences, under 5.5% being singletons. Material: PBMCs, either bulk or a sorted T-cell subset (CD4+, CD8+, memory, or dextramer-sorted; not recorded which), obtained 45 days after the yellow fever booster vaccination. These receptors all come from a man aged 30 to 39 who received the YFV17D yellow fever vaccine. Each CDR3 is given with its conserved first and last residue. D genes are given only for firm matches. Sizes are listed as once, few or many counts, or a class when the clone is expanded.

V gene: TRBV12-3/TRBV12-4; D gene: NA; clone size: many; J gene: TRBJ2-1; CDR3 protein: CASTGLGSYNEQFF; CDR3 DNA: TGTGCCAGCACCGGTCTAGGCTCCTACAATGAGCAGTTCTTC
V gene: TRBV21-1; D gene: NA; clone size: many; J gene: TRBJ2-7; CDR3 protein: CASSKFPRDYYEQYF; CDR3 DNA: TGTGCCAGCAGCAAATTCCCCCGGGACTACTACGAGCAGTACTTC
V gene: TRBV5-5; D gene: NA; clone size: many; J gene: TRBJ1-2; CDR3 protein: CASSLAEAARYGYTF; CDR3 DNA: TGTGCCAGCAGCTTGGCCGAAGCGGCCCGTTATGGCTACACCTTC
V gene: TRBV27; D gene: NA; clone size: many; J gene: TRBJ2-7; CDR3 protein: CASFKGGKGYEQYF; CDR3 DNA: TGTGCCAGCTTTAAGGGCGGGAAAGGCTACGAGCAGTACTTC
V gene: TRBV7-7; D gene: TRBD1; clone size: many; J gene: TRBJ2-2; CDR3 protein: CASSPTGDGELFF; CDR3 DNA: TGTGCCAGCAGCCCTACAGGGGACGGGGAGCTGTTTTTT
V gene: TRBV5-1; D gene: NA; clone size: many; J gene: TRBJ2-1; CDR3 protein: CASTRVGSYNEQFF; CDR3 DNA: TGCGCCAGCACGCGGGTTGGCTCCTACAATGAGCAGTTCTTC
V gene: TRBV5-5; D gene: TRBD1; clone size: many; J gene: TRBJ2-3; CDR3 protein: CASSGQAKSVTDTQYF; CDR3 DNA: TGTGCCAGCAGCGGACAGGCTAAAAGCGTGACAGATACGCAGTATTTT
V gene: TRBV7-2; D gene: TRBD2; clone size: many; J gene: TRBJ2-7; CDR3 protein: CASSRRLAGPSPYEQYF; CDR3 DNA: TGTGCCAGCAGCCGAAGACTAGCGGGCCCCTCTCCCTACGAGCAGTACTTC
V gene: TRBV4-2; D gene: TRBD1; clone size: many; J gene: TRBJ2-3; CDR3 protein: CASRPAPGTGKIPFSTDTQYF; CDR3 DNA: TGTGCCAGCAGACCCGCCCCAGGGACAGGGAAAATCCCCTTTAGCACAGATACGCAGTATTTT
V gene: TRBV5-1; D gene: NA; clone size: many; J gene: TRBJ2-1; CDR3 protein: CASRDSGNYNEQFF; CDR3 DNA: TGCGCCAGCAGAGATAGCGGAAACTACAATGAGCAGTTCTTC
V gene: TRBV6-5; D gene: NA; clone size: many; J gene: TRBJ2-2; CDR3 protein: CASSSNSGELFF; CDR3 DNA: TGTGCCAGCAGTTCAAATAGCGGGGAGCTGTTTTTT
V gene: TRBV9; D gene: NA; clone size: many; J gene: TRBJ1-1; CDR3 protein: CASSVQGGTEAFF; CDR3 DNA: TGTGCCAGCAGCGTCCAGGGTGGGACTGAAGCTTTCTTT
V gene: TRBV6-2/TRBV6-3; D gene: TRBD1; clone size: many; J gene: TRBJ2-7; CDR3 protein: CASSYPRTGGAYEQYF; CDR3 DNA: TGTGCCAGCAGTTACCCCCGGACAGGGGGCGCATACGAGCAGTACTTC
V gene: TRBV12-3/TRBV12-4; D gene: NA; clone size: many; J gene: TRBJ2-7; CDR3 protein: CASSFATYEQYF; CDR3 DNA: TGTGCCAGCAGTTTTGCTACCTACGAGCAGTACTTC
V gene: TRBV6-5; D gene: TRBD1; clone size: many; J gene: TRBJ1-5; CDR3 protein: CASSPLGTVGQSAQHF; CDR3 DNA: TGTGCCAGCAGTCCTCTTGGGACAGTCGGACAATCAGCCCAGCATTTT
V gene: TRBV5-1; D gene: NA; clone size: many; J gene: TRBJ2-3; CDR3 protein: CASSWTSTDTQYF; CDR3 DNA: TGCGCCAGCAGCTGGACGAGCACAGATACGCAGTATTTT
V gene: TRBV7-9; D gene: TRBD2; clone size: many; J gene: TRBJ2-2; CDR3 protein: CACGLAGGPNTGELFF; CDR3 DNA: TGTGCCTGCGGACTAGCGGGAGGGCCCAACACCGGGGAGCTGTTTTTT
V gene: TRBV3-1; D gene: TRBD2; clone size: many; J gene: TRBJ2-3; CDR3 protein: CASSQNLAGYGTDTQYF; CDR3 DNA: TGTGCCAGCAGCCAGAATCTAGCGGGATATGGCACAGATACGCAGTATTTT
V gene: TRBV12-3/TRBV12-4; D gene: NA; clone size: many; J gene: TRBJ1-4; CDR3 protein: CASSPRGIRDEKLFF; CDR3 DNA: TGTGCCAGCAGCCCCCGGGGCATCCGAGATGAAAAACTGTTTTTT
V gene: TRBV6-2/TRBV6-3; D gene: NA; clone size: many; J gene: TRBJ1-1; CDR3 protein: CASSLRYRAFF; CDR3 DNA: TGTGCCAGCAGTTTGAGGTATCGAGCTTTCTTT
V gene: TRBV6-2/TRBV6-3; D gene: TRBD2; clone size: many; J gene: TRBJ2-7; CDR3 protein: CASSYSDYRDYLYF; CDR3 DNA: TGTGCCAGCAGTTACTCTGACTACCGGGACTACCTGTACTTC
V gene: TRBV5-6; D gene: TRBD2; clone size: many; J gene: TRBJ2-7; CDR3 protein: CASSLFPSGRARAAYEQYF; CDR3 DNA: TGTGCCAGCAGCTTGTTCCCTAGCGGGAGGGCCCGCGCAGCCTACGAGCAGTACTTC
V gene: TRBV18; D gene: NA; clone size: many; J gene: TRBJ1-5; CDR3 protein: CASSQGGSNQPQHF; CDR3 DNA: TGTGCCAGCTCACAGGGTGGGAGCAATCAGCCCCAGCATTTT
V gene: TRBV29-1; D gene: NA; clone size: many; J gene: TRBJ2-5; CDR3 protein: CSVELGAGETQYF; CDR3 DNA: TGCAGCGTTGAGCTTGGGGCTGGGGAGACCCAGTACTTC
V gene: TRBV19; D gene: TRBD2; clone size: many; J gene: TRBJ2-5; CDR3 protein: CASSISGVQETQYF; CDR3 DNA: TGTGCCAGTAGTATTAGCGGGGTCCAAGAGACCCAGTACTTC
V gene: TRBV19; D gene: NA; clone size: many; J gene: TRBJ1-3; CDR3 protein: CASSTRSANTIYF; CDR3 DNA: TGTGCCAGTAGTACCCGTAGCGCTAACACCATATATTTT
V gene: TRBV11-2; D gene: TRBD1; clone size: many; J gene: TRBJ2-7; CDR3 protein: CASSLGQQGLTSYEQYF; CDR3 DNA: TGTGCCAGCAGCTTAGGCCAACAGGGGCTTACCTCCTACGAGCAGTACTTC
V gene: TRBV5-8; D gene: TRBD1; clone size: many; J gene: TRBJ1-1; CDR3 protein: CASRATGVMMNTEAFF; CDR3 DNA: TGTGCCAGCAGGGCAACAGGGGTGATGATGAACACTGAAGCTTTCTTT
V gene: TRBV6-2/TRBV6-3; D gene: NA; clone size: many; J gene: TRBJ2-2; CDR3 protein: CASSYSTGDGELFF; CDR3 DNA: TGTGCCAGCAGTTACTCGACCGGGGACGGGGAGCTGTTTTTT